The next 18 T cell receptor beta chains were all read from a single sample in a study of T cells in Graves' hyperthyroidism and ophthalmopathy. RNA transcripts yielded amplified TCR beta CDR3 regions. First-round RT-PCR with HTBI primers amplified the TCR CDR3 region. TCRdb re-called the multiplex PCR reads with MiXCR, one entry per CDR3 protein. The profile shows 600,000 or so distinct CDR3 sequences, 15% to 20% of them singletons. Sample: blood. The receptors come from a woman in her 30s with Graves' hyperthyroidism.

This clonotype was seen only a few times. The chain recombines TRBV5-4 with TRBJ1-1; 12 bases match TRBD1. Trimming at V came to 4 bases and at J to 6 bases, leaving 4 bases not matched to a gene. The CDR3 extends over 14 amino acids. Germline V lookup: CDR1 SGHNT, CDR2 YYREEE (reference sequence). CDR3 in amino acids: CASSPRDRGPEAFF. The CDR3, as DNA: TGTGCCAGCAGCCCCCGGGACAGGGGGCCTGAAGCTTTCTTT.

This clonotype was seen repeatedly, ten times or more. V is TRBV28 and J is TRBJ2-7; TRBD2 matches at 11 bases. J gave up 3 bases and V 4 bases, and 8 bases lay outside the gene matches. The CDR3 length is 16 residues. The V gene's germline CDR1 is MDHEN and CDR2 SYDVKM. The CDR3 loop reads CASSSLGTSGLYEQYF. DNA of the CDR3: TGTGCCAGCAGTTCCCTGGGGACTAGCGGCCTCTACGAGCAGTACTTC. Full variable domain (outside the CDR3, taken from reference TRBV28 and TRBJ2-7): DVKVTQSSRYLVKRTGEKVFLECVQDMDHENMFWYRQDPGLGLRLIYFSYDVKMKEKGDIPEGYSVSREKKERFSLILESASTNQTSMYLCASSSLGTSGLYEQYFGPGTRLTVT.

There are many counts of this clonotype. This chain joins TRBV12-3 or TRBV12-4 and TRBJ2-2; 9 nucleotides agree with TRBD1. This CDR3 spans 15 amino acids. After removal of 6 bases from V and 3 bases from J, the junction contained 5 bases not matched to a gene. CDR3 sequence: CASSARDRDTGELFF. CDR3 DNA: TGTGCCAGCAGCGCTCGGGACAGGGACACCGGGGAGCTGTTTTTT.

This clonotype was counted at least ten times. The chain couples TRBV7-3 to TRBJ2-5; no clear D. Trimming left V 5 bases short and J 3 bases short, with 7 bases between. The CDR3 spans 12 residues. Germline lookup yields CDR1 SGHTA and CDR2 FQGTGA. CDR3 nucleotides: TGTGCCAGCAGCGGGTCCGAAGAGACCCAGTACTTC. It yields the protein CASSGSEETQYF.

This clonotype has at least ten counts. The rearrangement joins TRBV27 to TRBJ1-2; D is undetermined. The germline V and J ends were trimmed by 1 base and 4 bases, with 10 bases remaining between them. This CDR3 is built from 14 residues. From germline, CDR1 is MNHEY and CDR2 SMNVEV (reference sequence). CDR3 amino acids: CASSLLGNGYGYTF. CDR3 in DNA: TGTGCCAGCAGTTTATTGGGGAATGGCTATGGCTACACCTTC.

V usage is TRBV6-1 and J usage is TRBJ1-6; a weak D match, TRBD1 (5 bases). Per the germline V gene, CDR1 is MNHNS and CDR2 is SASEGT. V was clipped by 8 bases and J by 0 bases, with 11 bases between them. This CDR3 is 15 amino acids long. CDR3 amino acids: CASLGTSSYNSPLHF. Here the CDR3 DNA reads TGTGCCAGCCTGGGGACGAGCTCCTATAATTCACCCCTCCACTTT.

This chain links TRBV19 with TRBJ2-1, with 11 bases fitting TRBD2. CDR1 is LNHDA and CDR2 is SQIVND in the germline V gene (reference sequence). The CDR3 has 13 residues. With 10 bases clipped from V and 9 bases from J, the junction kept 8 bases outside the gene matches. DNA of the CDR3: TGTGCCACTATACTAGCGGGAGAGGGTGAGCAGTTCTTC. This encodes CATILAGEGEQFF. Based on the CDR3 plus reference TRBV19 and TRBJ2-1, the full variable domain is DGGITQSPKYLFRKEGQNVTLSCEQNLNHDAMYWYRQDPGQGLRLIYYSQIVNDFQKGDIAEGYSVSREKKESFPLTVTSAQKNPTAFYLCATILAGEGEQFFGPGTRLTVL.

This clonotype was observed a few times. The chain combines TRBV4-1 with TRBJ2-7; TRBD1 agrees at 7 bases. V shed 2 bases, J shed 3 bases, and the junction held 4 bases outside the gene matches. The germline gives CDR1 MGHRA, CDR2 YSYEKL. CDR3 length: 14 amino acids. The CDR3 region is CASSQRDSVYEQYF. CDR3 nucleotide sequence: TGCGCCAGCAGCCAACGGGACAGCGTCTACGAGCAGTACTTC.

This clonotype was counted between two and nine times. A much larger clone lies one base from this, so it may be a read error. The rearrangement links TRBV7-3 to TRBJ2-5, with D possibly matching TRBD1 (5 bases). CDR3 size: 13 residues. V shed 5 bases and J shed 1 base, with 8 bases lying between them. Per the germline V gene, CDR1 is SGHTA and CDR2 is FQGTGA. For the CDR3, the DNA is TGTGCCAGCAGCAATGGGGCCCAAGAGACCCAGTACTTC. It specifies CASSNGAQETQYF.

The V call is TRBV16, the J call TRBJ2-5; TRBD1 agrees at 12 bases. CDR1 is KGHSY and CDR2 is FQNENV in the germline V gene. After removal of 3 bases from V and 5 bases from J, the junction contained 7 bases not matched to a gene. The CDR3 length is 16 residues. The CDR3 spells CASSHGTGGGHETQYF. CDR3 DNA: TGTGCCAGCAGCCATGGGACAGGGGGCGGTCATGAGACCCAGTACTTC.

This clonotype was recorded many times. CDR3 amino acids: CASSSGPFSGEQYF. In DNA, the CDR3 is TGTGCCAGCAGCTCGGGCCCATTTTCAGGCGAGCAGTACTTC. V and J are TRBV7-2 and TRBJ2-7; unclear D gene. Between the trimmed V and J ends, which lost 4 bases and 6 bases, there was a span of 16 bases. The length of the CDR3 is 14 residues. Germline CDR1 SGHTA, CDR2 FQGNSA.

This clonotype showed up just a few times. The rearrangement uses TRBV19 and TRBJ2-1; D is undetermined. Germline V gene data show CDR1 as LNHDA and CDR2 as SQIVND (reference sequence). Trimming cost V 8 bases and J 3 bases, with 8 bases left between them. The CDR3 runs 12 residues. Here the CDR3 reads CASSGFYNEQFF. CDR3 DNA sequence: TGTGCCAGTTCGGGTTTCTACAATGAGCAGTTCTTC. The variable domain in full, completed from reference TRBV19 and TRBJ2-1, reads DGGITQSPKYLFRKEGQNVTLSCEQNLNHDAMYWYRQDPGQGLRLIYYSQIVNDFQKGDIAEGYSVSREKKESFPLTVTSAQKNPTAFYLCASSGFYNEQFFGPGTRLTVL.

In its sample, this clonotype was seen many times. The chain combines TRBV7-3 with TRBJ1-2, with 7 bases aligning to TRBD1. J lost 4 bases, V lost 5 bases, and 7 bases had no gene match. Germline CDR1 and CDR2: SGHTA and FQGTGA. This CDR3 region has 14 residues. The CDR3 region has the DNA TGTGCCAGCAGCCCCGGACAGGAGCCCTATGGCTACACCTTC. Translating it yields CASSPGQEPYGYTF.

This clonotype was found many times. This sequence joins TRBV28 and TRBJ1-3; D is uncertain. Trimming took off 3 bases at V and 0 bases at J, with 9 bases between the two ends. Germline assignment: CDR1 MDHEN and CDR2 SYDVKM. The CDR3 has 15 amino acids. CDR3 loop: CASSLWSGSGNTIYF. CDR3 nucleotides: TGTGCCAGCAGTTTGTGGTCAGGCTCTGGAAACACCATATATTTT.

The V and J genes are TRBV19 and TRBJ2-1; 9 positions agree with TRBD2. CDR3 length: 15 residues. Germline V gives CDR1 LNHDA, CDR2 SQIVND (reference sequence). J gave up 5 bases and V 6 bases, and 8 bases lay outside the gene matches. The CDR3 loop reads CASRTLAGVDNEQFF. For the CDR3, the DNA is TGTGCCAGTAGAACATTAGCGGGAGTGGACAATGAGCAGTTCTTC.

The chain couples TRBV3-1 to TRBJ1-6, with D uncertain. V was trimmed by 1 base and J by 4 bases, leaving 11 bases between them. The V gene's germline CDR1 is LGHDT and CDR2 YNNKEL (reference sequence). The CDR3 loop spans 16 amino acids. CDR3 in amino acids: CASSQVLPSYNSPLHF. The CDR3 nucleotides read TGTGCCAGCAGCCAAGTTTTGCCTTCTTATAATTCACCCCTCCACTTT.

This clonotype showed up many times. The chain carries TRBV2 and TRBJ1-2, with a weak D call TRBD1 (6 bases). Between the trimmed V and J ends, which lost 4 bases and 4 bases, there was a span of 10 bases. The CDR3 length is 13 residues. CDR1 and CDR2 from the germline V gene are SNHLY and FYNNEI. The CDR3 DNA reads as TGTGCCAGCAGTGCCGGACAGCTCTATGGCTACACCTTC. This translates into CASSAGQLYGYTF. Full variable domain (rest looked up from reference TRBV2 and TRBJ1-2): EPEVTQTPSHQVTQMGQEVILRCVPISNHLYFYWYRQILGQKVEFLVSFYNNEISEKSEIFDDQFSVERPDGSNFTLKIRSTKLEDSAMYFCASSAGQLYGYTFGSGTRLTVV.

This clonotype was seen repeatedly, ten times or more. The chain has TRBV18 and TRBJ1-1, with D unresolved. Germline V CDR1 and CDR2: KGHSH, LQKENI. The CDR3 extends over 13 amino acids. Trimming stripped 6 bases from V and 5 bases from J, with 13 bases between. The CDR3 DNA sequence: TGTGCCAGCTCCGGGAGGTTGGGGACTGAAGCTTTCTTT. It is translated as CASSGRLGTEAFF.